The 24 T cell receptor beta chains listed next were all sequenced from one sample in a study of cytomegalovirus exposure and HLA in healthy donors. PCR employed 60 Vbeta and 13 Jbeta primers. Measured with immunoSEQ multiplex PCR; TCRdb has only the in-frame clones, and not every one. The top ten clones hold about 1.5% of a sample with about 120,000 clones, approximately 72% of them seen once. The sequenced material came from PBMCs. The receptors derive from a man between 18 and 35 years old in good health and CMV-seronegative.

In its sample, this clone was seen a few times. The rearrangement joins TRBV14 to TRBJ2-7; 9 bases align to TRBD2. The germline CDR1 and CDR2 sequences are SGHDN and FVKESK. V gave up 0 bases and J gave up 0 bases; unmatched junction bases: 3. The CDR3 sequence is 16 residues long. The CDR3 DNA reads TGTGCCAGCAGCCAAGAGGGTAGCGGGAGCTCCTACGAGCAGTACTTC. Translation: CASSQEGSGSSYEQYF.

This clone was counted a few times. The chain employs TRBV7-2 and TRBJ1-1, with D possibly matching TRBD1 (6 bases). The CDR3 has 14 residues. Looked up from germline, CDR1 is SGHTA and CDR2 is FQGNSA. The V end was cut by 10 bases, the J end by 6 bases, with 21 bases between. CDR3 protein: CATQGGWGVPEAFF. The CDR3 coding sequence is TGTGCCACCCAAGGGGGATGGGGTGTCCCTGAAGCTTTCTTT.

The V gene is TRBV10-2, the J gene TRBJ1-4; D may be TRBD1 (5 bases). Trimming took off 6 bases at V and 3 bases at J, with 11 bases between the two ends. Per germline, CDR1 WSHSY and CDR2 SAAADI. The CDR3 extends over 14 amino acids. CDR3 bases: TGCGCCAGCAGAGATGGGGGGTCTAATGAAAAACTGTTTTTT. Protein sequence: CASRDGGSNEKLFF.

The chain has TRBV29-1 and TRBJ2-3; TRBD2 might be the D (6 bases). From germline, CDR1 is SQVTM and CDR2 ANQGSEA. The V end was cut by 4 bases, the J end by 0 bases, with 20 bases between. CDR3 length: 17 amino acids. Here the CDR3 reads CSVVPGVFAGSTDTQYF. DNA for the CDR3: TGCAGCGTTGTTCCCGGGGTTTTTGCGGGAAGCACAGATACGCAGTATTTT.

CDR3 amino acids: CASSGRAIGNIQYF. The CDR3, as DNA: TGTGCCTCGAGCGGGAGGGCCATCGGAAACATTCAGTACTTC. The chain carries TRBV30 and TRBJ2-4, with TRBD2 matching over 10 bases. The J segment lost 6 bases and the V segment lost 7 bases, leaving 9 bases of the junction unmatched. The CDR3 consists of 14 residues. Germline V lookup: CDR1 GTSNPN, CDR2 SVGIG (reference sequence). Filled out from reference TRBV30 and TRBJ2-4, the complete variable domain reads SQTIHQWPATLVQPVGSPLSLECTVEGTSNPNLYWYRQAAGRGLQLLFYSVGIGQISSEVPQNLSASRPQDRQFILSSKKLLLSDSGFYLCASSGRAIGNIQYFGAGTRLSVL.

The J gene is TRBJ2-3, the V gene TRBV9; no reliable D call. The V gene's germline CDR1 is SGDLS and CDR2 YYNGEE. The CDR3 runs to 15 residues. With 0 bases removed from V and 0 bases from J, the gap between germline ends came to 8 bases. The CDR3 DNA follows: TGTGCCAGCAGCGTAGTTGGAGCTAGCACAGATACGCAGTATTTT. Its protein is CASSVVGASTDTQYF.

V usage is TRBV7-8 and J usage is TRBJ1-1, with D possibly being TRBD1 (6 bases). CDR3 length: 16 amino acids. Germline values: CDR1 SGHVS, CDR2 FQNEAQ. V was cut by 1 base and J by 4 bases, with 16 bases left in between. CDR3 bases: TGTGCCAGCAGCTTAGAGGTTATGGGGGCGCGCACTGAAGCTTTCTTT. Translating it yields CASSLEVMGARTEAFF.

V is TRBV30 and J is TRBJ1-1; 7 bases agree with TRBD1. Germline V gene data show CDR1 as GTSNPN and CDR2 as SVGIG (reference sequence). V trimming: 4 bases; J trimming: 3 bases; junction bases outside the gene matches: 29. The length of the CDR3 is 21 residues. The CDR3 DNA follows: TGTGCCTGGACCGGTCCGGGACAGCTACAAAGGCAAAGGATTTGGGACACTGAAGCTTTCTTT. Residues: CAWTGPGQLQRQRIWDTEAFF.

This chain uses TRBV11-3 with TRBJ2-2; D uncertain. V was pared by 2 bases and J by 7 bases, with 5 bases between. Looked up from germline, CDR1 is SGHNT and CDR2 is YENEEA. The CDR3 sequence is 12 residues long. In DNA, the CDR3 is TGTGCCAGCAGCTTAATCGTCGGGGAGCTGTTTTTT. Its translation: CASSLIVGELFF.

This chain's CDR3 is CASRLRHRPEKLFF. CDR3 bases: TGTGCCAGCCGCCTCAGGCACCGTCCGGAAAAACTGTTTTTT. The V and J genes are TRBV5-6 and TRBJ1-4; no reliable D call. The V end lost 7 bases, the J end lost 8 bases, and 18 bases lay between the germline ends. Germline V gives CDR1 SGHDT, CDR2 YYEEEE. The CDR3 runs 14 residues.

The chain uses TRBV7-7 and TRBJ2-2, with unresolved D. The CDR3 is 13 residues long. Deletions cut 5 bases from V and 5 bases from J, with 9 bases between. Germline CDR1 reads SSHAT; CDR2 reads FNYEAQ (reference sequence). The CDR3 sequence: CASSTSVTGELFF. The CDR3, as DNA: TGTGCCAGCAGCACCTCGGTGACCGGGGAGCTGTTTTTT.

This clone has just one count. The junction differs from germline at one of its ends, possibly a read error. The chain uses TRBV5-1 and TRBJ2-1; TRBD2 aligns across 9 bases. Germline values: CDR1 SGHRS, CDR2 YFSETQ. CDR3 size: 15 residues. The CDR3 sequence is CASRLDLAGYNEQFF. The DNA for the CDR3 is TGCGCCAGCAGATTGGACCTAGCGGGGTACAATGAGCAGTTCTTC. The whole variable domain, filled in from reference TRBV5-1 and TRBJ2-1, reads KAGVTQTPRYLIKTRGQQVTLSCSPISGHRSVSWYQQTPGQGLQFLFEYFSETQRNKGNFPGRFSGRQFSNSRSEMNVSTLELGDSALYLCASRLDLAGYNEQFFGPGTRLTVL.

This clone showed up just a few times. This chain links TRBV5-1 with TRBJ2-5, with 13 positions matching TRBD2. The CDR3 has 15 amino acids. From germline, CDR1 is SGHRS and CDR2 YFSETQ. V shed 4 bases and J 5 bases; nucleotides not matched to a gene: 5. The CDR3 sequence is CASSRGLAGRETQYF. Written as DNA, the CDR3 is TGCGCCAGCAGCAGGGGACTAGCGGGGAGGGAGACCCAGTACTTC.

The sample holds one count of this clone. The chain couples TRBV4-1 to TRBJ1-2, with 7 bases fitting TRBD1. The V gene end was trimmed by 1 base and the J gene end by 13 bases; junction bases not matched to a gene: 9. This CDR3 region has 13 residues. Germline CDR1 reads MGHRA; CDR2 reads YSYEKL. For the CDR3, the DNA is TGCGCCAGCAGCCAAGTTGCAACGGACAGGTCCACCTTC. Its protein product is CASSQVATDRSTF.

This sequence joins TRBV11-2 and TRBJ2-1, with D tentatively TRBD2 (5 bases). The CDR3 is 14 residues long. The germline gives CDR1 SGHAT, CDR2 FQNNGV. The V gene lost 5 bases and the J gene lost 0 bases, with 8 bases spanning the gap. CDR3 coding DNA: TGTGCCAGCAGCCGGGATTTCTCCTACAATGAGCAGTTCTTC. It translates to CASSRDFSYNEQFF.

The J gene is TRBJ2-7, the V gene TRBV11-2; D possibly corresponds to TRBD1 (7 bases). This CDR3 has 15 amino acids. Germline CDR1 and CDR2: SGHAT and FQNNGV. The ends were cut back, 5 bases at V and 7 bases at J, with 21 bases in the middle. CDR3 protein: CASSLGDREVKEQYF. The CDR3 DNA reads TGTGCCAGCAGCCTCGGTGACAGGGAGGTTAAGGAGCAGTACTTC.

The chain employs TRBV5-1 and TRBJ2-7, with a tentative D call TRBD1 (6 bases). The germline CDR1 and CDR2 sequences are SGHRS and YFSETQ. CDR3 length: 14 residues. V was trimmed by 5 bases and J by 2 bases, leaving 14 bases between them. As DNA, the CDR3 is TGCGCCAGCAGGTCCTCCGGGACAACCTACGAGCAGTACTTC. Its translation: CASRSSGTTYEQYF.

The chain joins TRBV4-1 to TRBJ2-7, with 7 bases lining up with TRBD1. The CDR3 has 16 residues. In germline, CDR1 is MGHRA, CDR2 YSYEKL. Trimming removed 2 bases from V and 0 bases from J; junction bases left unmatched: 7. As DNA, the CDR3 is TGCGCCAGCAGCCAATTCGGGACAGCGAGCTCCTACGAGCAGTACTTC. Protein: CASSQFGTASSYEQYF.

Worth noting for this clone: The sample contains more than one DNA sequence encoding this CDR3. This chain links TRBV9 with TRBJ2-7, with 7 positions matching TRBD2. The junction had 5 bases not matched to a gene; V was cut back by 0 bases and J by 2 bases. CDR1 is SGDLS and CDR2 is YYNGEE in the germline V gene. The CDR3 sequence is 15 residues long. The CDR3 sequence: CASSVGPRGAYEQYF. The CDR3 bases are TGTGCCAGCAGCGTAGGGCCTCGGGGGGCCTACGAGCAGTACTTC.

The rearrangement links TRBV28 to TRBJ2-7; 12 bases map to TRBD2. CDR1 and CDR2 (germline): MDHEN, SYDVKM. The V gene end was trimmed by 2 bases and the J gene end by 0 bases; junction bases not matched to a gene: 5. This CDR3 has 17 residues. CDR3 sequence reads: CASSLKGTSGLSYEQYF. For the CDR3, the DNA is TGTGCCAGCAGTTTAAAGGGGACTAGCGGGCTCTCCTACGAGCAGTACTTC.

This clone turned up a few times. This chain links TRBV6-5 with TRBJ1-4; 8 nucleotides line up with TRBD1. This CDR3 has 15 amino acids. Trimming removed 6 bases from V and 5 bases from J; junction bases left unmatched: 8. Germline CDR1 is MNHEY and CDR2 is SVGAGI. The CDR3 spells CASSLTGAKNEKLFF. CDR3 sequence (DNA): TGTGCCAGCAGCCTGACAGGGGCCAAGAATGAAAAACTGTTTTTT.

This clone was seen once. Here the CDR3 reads CASSLTRVARPFF. CDR3 in DNA: TGTGCCAGCAGCTTAACCAGGGTGGCCCGGCCTTTCTTT. The gene calls are TRBV7-7 and TRBJ1-1; weak D call: TRBD1 (5 bases). The CDR3 runs 13 residues. V was pared by 2 bases and J by 12 bases, with 16 bases between. From germline, CDR1 is SSHAT and CDR2 FNYEAQ (reference sequence).

The chain uses TRBV19 and TRBJ2-7; D perhaps matches TRBD1 (5 bases). Germline assignment: CDR1 LNHDA and CDR2 SQIVND (reference sequence). V was clipped by 5 bases and J by 0 bases, with 11 bases between them. The CDR3 spans 14 residues. The CDR3 loop reads CASSSRTFSYEQYF. Written as DNA, the CDR3 is TGTGCCAGTAGTTCCCGGACATTCTCCTACGAGCAGTACTTC.

The chain joins TRBV28 to TRBJ2-7, with 7 bases matching TRBD1. V lost 7 bases to trimming and J lost 0 bases; unmatched junction nucleotides: 9. Germline values: CDR1 MDHEN, CDR2 SYDVKM. There are 15 residues in the CDR3. DNA of the CDR3: TGTGCCAGCATCCTGAGACAGGGTCTCTCCTACGAGCAGTACTTC. It yields the protein CASILRQGLSYEQYF.